This TCR beta chain was recovered during a study of OX40 agonist ivuxolimab in advanced cancers. Study context: The diagnoses of dose-escalation patients were hepatocellular carcinoma, melanoma, renal cell or head and neck cancer. Study-level results: Researchers did not establish what antigens the expanded peripheral T cells target. CD8+ T cells were the subset that, on average, had more expanded clones than CD4+.

Points on this clone: What it recognizes is unknown.

Per germline, CDR1 SGHDN and CDR2 FVKESK. The ends lost 4 bases at V and 1 base at J; junction bases unmatched: 4. This CDR3 comprises 15 residues. The method was immunoSEQ multiplex PCR; TCRdb's version includes in-frame clones alone and lacks a portion of them. The sample has about 120,000 clones; roughly nine tenths are singletons. The receptor's source is an adult with an advanced solid tumor such as melanoma, head and neck, liver or kidney cancer. The sample consisted of CD4+ or CD8+ T cells sorted from blood, taken in a trial of the OX40 agonist ivuxolimab. The V and J genes are TRBV14 and TRBJ1-2; TRBD1 matches at 9 bases. CDR3: CASSPRDRVNYGYTF. The CDR3 nucleotides read TGTGCCAGCAGCCCCCGGGACAGGGTTAACTATGGCTACACCTTC. The whole variable domain, remainder taken from reference TRBV14 and TRBJ1-2, is EAGVTQFPSHSVIEKGQTVTLRCDPISGHDNLYWYRRVMGKEIKFLLHFVKESKQDESGMPNNRFLAERTGGTYSTLKVQPAELEDSGVYFCASSPRDRVNYGYTFGSGTRLTVV.